This T cell receptor beta chain was found in a study of T-cell reconstitution after alpha-beta-depleted transplantation in children. Findings and limits, study-wide: From surviving recipient T cells and thymic progenitors came the high day-60 TCRbeta diversity observed in some patients. T cells produced anew were the main source of T-cell counts and diversity one year after transplant.

This clonotype was seen many times. Its antigen is unknown. Germline lookup yields CDR1 MNHEY and CDR2 SVGAGI. This CDR3 has 15 amino acids. The junction had 10 bases not matched to a gene; V was cut back by 6 bases and J by 6 bases. Unique molecular identifiers were used in preparing the TCRbeta library. TCRdb recomputed calls from the PCR reads with MiXCR, one row per CDR3 protein. The sample includes 180,000 or so distinct CDR3 sequences, 6.3% seen only once; the top ten take 4.5%. The sequences come from PBMCs, collected before TCRalphabeta/CD19-depleted stem cell transplant. The chain combines TRBV6-5 with TRBJ2-3; TRBD1 agrees at 9 bases. This TCR was sampled from a girl under two years old with combined immunodeficiency, due to receive a stem cell transplant. The chain's CDR3 is CASRPRDRVGDTQYF. The CDR3 nucleotides read TGTGCCAGCAGACCCCGGGACAGGGTAGGCGATACGCAGTATTTT.